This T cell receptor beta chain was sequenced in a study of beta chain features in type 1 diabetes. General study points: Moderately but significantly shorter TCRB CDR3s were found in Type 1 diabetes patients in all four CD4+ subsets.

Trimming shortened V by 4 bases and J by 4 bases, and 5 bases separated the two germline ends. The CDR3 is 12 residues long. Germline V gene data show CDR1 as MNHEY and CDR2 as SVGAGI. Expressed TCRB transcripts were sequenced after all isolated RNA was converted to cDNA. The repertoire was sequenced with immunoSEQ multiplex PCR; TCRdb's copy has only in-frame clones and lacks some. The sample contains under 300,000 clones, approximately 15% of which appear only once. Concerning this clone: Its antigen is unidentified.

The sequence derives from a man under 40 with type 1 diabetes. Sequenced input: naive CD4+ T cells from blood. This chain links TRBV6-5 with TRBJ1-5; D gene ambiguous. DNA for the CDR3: TGTGCCAGCAGTTTTCTAAATCAGCCCCAGCATTTT. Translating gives CASSFLNQPQHF.